The 9 T cell receptor beta chains in this list originate from one sample, sequenced in a study of T cells in Graves' hyperthyroidism and ophthalmopathy. RNA transcripts were the template for amplifying TCR beta CDR3 regions. Primed by the HTBI set, a first-round RT-PCR was run on the TCR CDR3. TCRdb passed the multiplex PCR reads through MiXCR, listing each CDR3 protein once. The data contain 500,000 to 650,000 distinct CDR3 sequences, 46% of them singletons. The source material was peripheral blood or thyroid tissue (not recorded which). Every receptor here comes from an adult woman with Graves' disease, either hyperthyroidism or ophthalmopathy (not recorded which).

The chain couples TRBV12-3 or TRBV12-4 to TRBJ2-5; either TRBD1 or TRBD2 may fit D (5 bases each). This CDR3 is built from 14 residues. V was shortened by 6 bases and J by 1 base, with 12 bases between the two germline ends. CDR3 sequence: CASRGTASQETQYF. CDR3 in DNA: TGTGCCAGCAGGGGGACGGCAAGCCAAGAGACCCAGTACTTC.

The chain combines TRBV11-1 with TRBJ2-7, with 7 bases identical to TRBD1. After removal of 6 bases from V and 6 bases from J, the junction contained 11 bases not matched to a gene. In germline, CDR1 is SGHAT, CDR2 FQDESV (reference sequence). The CDR3 covers 14 residues. The CDR3 sequence is CASSPRQGNVEQYF. DNA for the CDR3: TGTGCCAGCAGTCCAAGACAGGGAAATGTCGAGCAGTACTTC.

The chain recombines TRBV10-3 with TRBJ1-1, with 8 bases fitting TRBD1. The length of the CDR3 is 14 residues. V lost 10 bases, J lost 5 bases, and 12 bases stayed unmatched. Germline V gives CDR1 ENHRY, CDR2 SYGVKD. CDR3: CATPTGALDTEAFF. CDR3 DNA sequence: TGTGCCACCCCGACAGGGGCACTAGATACTGAAGCTTTCTTT.

This clonotype occurred many times. This chain uses TRBV15 with TRBJ2-5; D assignment may be TRBD1 or TRBD2 (5 bases each). The CDR3 spans 16 residues. Between the trimmed V and J ends, which lost 1 base and 4 bases, there was a span of 16 bases. CDR1 is LNHNV, CDR2 YYDKDF, per germline (reference sequence). The CDR3 region is CATSRVSGLGAETQYF. DNA for the CDR3: TGTGCCACCAGCAGAGTTTCGGGGCTGGGAGCAGAGACCCAGTACTTC.

The chain employs TRBV7-2 and TRBJ1-2; perhaps TRBD1 as D (5 bases). The V end lost 1 base, the J end lost 4 bases, and 10 bases lay between the germline ends. The CDR3 has 14 residues. The germline V gene has CDR1 SGHTA and CDR2 FQGNSA. The CDR3 DNA is TGTGCCAGCAGCTTAGGGACATCAGTCTATGGCTACACCTTC. This encodes CASSLGTSVYGYTF.

The CDR3 loop reads CSESLYLSGTFQETQYF. In nucleotides, the CDR3 is TGCAGCGAAAGCCTGTATCTCTCCGGGACCTTTCAAGAGACCCAGTACTTC. V and J are TRBV29-1 and TRBJ2-5; D may be TRBD1 or TRBD2 (5 bases each). With 7 bases removed from V and 2 bases from J, the gap between germline ends came to 26 bases. The CDR3 contains 17 residues. Germline V lookup: CDR1 SQVTM, CDR2 ANQGSEA.

This clonotype was picked up one time. The V and J genes are TRBV25-1 and TRBJ2-7, with 10 bases aligning to TRBD2. V shed 5 bases and J 1 base; nucleotides not matched to a gene: 2. CDR3 size: 14 residues. In germline, CDR1 is MGHDK, CDR2 SYGVNS. The CDR3 protein is CASSNSGRSYEQYF. As DNA, the CDR3 is TGTGCCAGCAGTAATAGCGGGAGGTCCTACGAGCAGTACTTC.

This clonotype was counted at least ten times. This sequence joins TRBV7-9 and TRBJ1-6; D gene ambiguous. This CDR3 region has 15 residues. The ends were cut back, 5 bases at V and 5 bases at J, with 13 bases in the middle. The germline gives CDR1 SEHNR, CDR2 FQNEAQ (reference sequence). The CDR3 loop reads CASSAEGGDNSPLHF. The CDR3 DNA reads TGTGCCAGCAGCGCCGAGGGCGGAGATAATTCACCCCTCCACTTT.

Only one count was recorded for this clonotype. J is TRBJ2-7 and V is TRBV7-2; D possibly corresponds to TRBD2 (5 bases). V was trimmed by 5 bases and J by 7 bases, leaving 18 bases between them. This CDR3 contains 14 residues. The germline V gene has CDR1 SGHTA and CDR2 FQGNSA. The CDR3 reads CASSRDLGPGEQYF. DNA for the CDR3: TGTGCCAGCAGCCGGGATCTAGGGCCGGGAGAGCAGTACTTC.